Only a few counts were recorded for the clone carrying this T cell receptor beta chain. The sample originates from a study of blood T cell repertoires in COVID-19. The ends lost 5 bases at V and 4 bases at J; junction bases unmatched: 10. Germline V lookup: CDR1 MDHEN, CDR2 SYDVKM. The CDR3 length is 17 residues. The method was immunoSEQ multiplex PCR; TCRdb's version includes in-frame clones alone and lacks a portion of them. The sample carries roughly 110,000 clones, roughly 80% recorded once. This rearrangement joins TRBV28 to TRBJ2-2; TRBD2 agrees at 10 bases. Sequenced: peripheral blood. This TCR was recovered from a human donor in a cohort sampled during active COVID-19. CDR3 sequence: CASSPTSGVIFTGELFF. The CDR3 DNA sequence: TGTGCCAGCAGTCCTACTAGCGGGGTAATCTTCACCGGGGAGCTGTTTTTT.